This TCR beta chain was sequenced in a study of T cells after posttransplantation cyclophosphamide. Study results and caveats: TRB overlap between skin or GI tissue T cells and blood was limited.

The J segment lost 4 bases and the V segment lost 4 bases, leaving 11 bases of the junction unmatched. From germline, CDR1 is MDHEN and CDR2 SYDVKM. The CDR3 totals 16 residues. This clone was seen more than once but under ten times. Its target is unknown. Using immunoSEQ multiplex PCR, the repertoire was profiled, and TCRdb retains in-frame clones only, with some absent. The repertoire consists of under 15,000 clones, none detected only once. Sequencing was done on a sample of PBMCs. The chain joins TRBV28 to TRBJ2-7; 9 nucleotides align to TRBD1. This clonotype originated in a woman in her 40s in good health, CMV-negative, and a related stem cell transplant donor. CDR3 nucleotide sequence: TGTGCCAGCAGTTCCAGGGGACAGGGTAACTCGTACGAGCAGTACTTC. It specifies CASSSRGQGNSYEQYF.